Below are 7 T cell receptor beta chains sequenced from a single sample in a study of monozygotic twins with inflammatory bowel disease. TCRdb re-called the 5' RACE reads and catalogs CDR3 proteins one per entry, DNA excluded. This listing includes a few hundred thousand distinct CDR3 sequences. Input material: blood. The receptor set was obtained from a human donor with ulcerative colitis or Crohn's disease, or a healthy co-twin of an affected twin (not recorded which).

V gene TRBV3-1 combines with J gene TRBJ2-5; the D gene TCRdb calls, TRBD1, cannot be checked with no DNA. Germline V CDR1 and CDR2: LGHDT, YNNKEL (reference sequence). The CDR3 contains 17 residues. The CDR3 region is CASSQAVGGARGETQYF.

The J gene is TRBJ1-5, the V gene TRBV5-1. CDR1 and CDR2 from the germline V gene are SGHRS and YFSETQ. This CDR3 contains 15 residues. The CDR3 is CTSSLGTSGNQPQHF.

This chain links TRBV27 with TRBJ1-4; TCRdb designates TRBD1, a call that cannot be tested without DNA. Germline V gene sequence: CDR1 MNHEY, CDR2 SMNVEV (reference sequence). The CDR3 runs 16 residues. This chain's CDR3 is CASSSLGTGSGEKLFF.

The CDR3 here is CASSLRAAGGDYGYTF. The chain carries TRBV5-5 and TRBJ1-2; TCRdb's D gene call, TRBD1, goes unchecked for lack of DNA. The germline CDR1 and CDR2 sequences are SGHKS and YYEKEE (reference sequence). This CDR3 is 16 amino acids long. The full variable domain, its missing parts supplied by reference TRBV5-5 and TRBJ1-2, is DAGVTQSPTHLIKTRGQQVTLRCSPISGHKSVSWYQQVLGQGPQFIFQYYEKEERGRGNFPDRFSARQFPNYSSELNVNALLLGDSALYLCASSLRAAGGDYGYTFGSGTRLTVV.

V usage is TRBV9 and J usage is TRBJ1-1. From germline, CDR1 is SGDLS and CDR2 YYNGEE. This CDR3 comprises 15 residues. This chain's CDR3 is CASSVDYRRDTEAFF.

The rearrangement uses TRBV3-1 and TRBJ1-6. Per the germline V gene, CDR1 is LGHDT and CDR2 is YNNKEL (reference sequence). The CDR3 loop spans 12 amino acids. CDR3 protein: CASSLINSPLHF.

This chain connects TRBV6-2 or TRBV6-3 to TRBJ2-1; no DNA is available, so the TRBD2 call from TCRdb remains unchecked. CDR3 length: 19 amino acids. Germline V gene lookup returns CDR1 MNHEY and CDR2 SVGEGT. The CDR3 spells CASSGREGTPRNFYNEQFF.